This T cell receptor (beta chain) derives from a study of blood T cells in healthy people across ages. Study-wide background: Capture by template switching was about one barcoded beta molecule per two T cells.

A second PCR of 7 to 11 cycles used a sample-barcoded 5' primer and a J-beta primer mix. TCRdb passed the 5' RACE reads through MiXCR, listing each CDR3 protein once. This table has hundreds of thousands of distinct CDR3 sequences, roughly 48% appearing once. This TCR was recovered from a man younger than 40 in good health. Input material: blood.

The CDR3 region has the DNA TGCGCCAGCAGCTTGGCCAATCAGAGGGATACGCAGTATTTT. It yields the protein CASSLANQRDTQYF. This chain connects TRBV5-1 to TRBJ2-3; D ambiguous. The germline V gene has CDR1 SGHRS and CDR2 YFSETQ. CDR3 length equals 14 residues. The V end was cut by 0 bases, the J end by 6 bases, with 11 bases between.